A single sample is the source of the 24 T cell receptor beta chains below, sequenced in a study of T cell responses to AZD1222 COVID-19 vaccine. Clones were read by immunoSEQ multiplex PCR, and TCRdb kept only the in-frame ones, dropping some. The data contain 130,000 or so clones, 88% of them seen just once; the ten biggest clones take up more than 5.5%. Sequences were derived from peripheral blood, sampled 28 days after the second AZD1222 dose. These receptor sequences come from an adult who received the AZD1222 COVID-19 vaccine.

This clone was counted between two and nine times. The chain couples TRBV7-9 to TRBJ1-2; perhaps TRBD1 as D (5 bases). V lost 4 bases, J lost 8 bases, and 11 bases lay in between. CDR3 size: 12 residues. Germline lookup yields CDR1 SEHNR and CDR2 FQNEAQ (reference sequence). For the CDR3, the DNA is TGTGCCAGCAGCTCCGTGGGGCAGGGCTACACCTTC. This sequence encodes CASSSVGQGYTF.

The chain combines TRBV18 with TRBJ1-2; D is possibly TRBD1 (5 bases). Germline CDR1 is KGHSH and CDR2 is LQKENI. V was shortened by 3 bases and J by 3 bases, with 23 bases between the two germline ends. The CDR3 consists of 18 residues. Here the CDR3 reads CASSPSQMGLTGDYGYTF. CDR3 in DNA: TGTGCCAGCTCACCTTCCCAGATGGGACTCACTGGGGACTATGGCTACACCTTC. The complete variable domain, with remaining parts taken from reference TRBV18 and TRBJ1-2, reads NAGVMQNPRHLVRRRGQEARLRCSPMKGHSHVYWYRQLPEEGLKFMVYLQKENIIDESGMPKERFSAEFPKEGPSILRIQQVVRGDSAAYFCASSPSQMGLTGDYGYTFGSGTRLTVV.

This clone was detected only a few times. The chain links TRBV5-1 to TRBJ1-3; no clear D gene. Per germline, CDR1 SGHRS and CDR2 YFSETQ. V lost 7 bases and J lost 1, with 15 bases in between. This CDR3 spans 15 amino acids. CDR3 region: CASRATLGSGNTIYF. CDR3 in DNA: TGCGCCAGCCGCGCGACTCTAGGGTCTGGAAACACCATATATTTT.

CDR3 in amino acids: CASSRREYTGELFF. DNA for the CDR3: TGCGCCAGCAGTAGGAGGGAGTACACCGGGGAGCTGTTTTTT. This sequence joins TRBV5-1 and TRBJ2-2; D may be TRBD2 (6 bases). The CDR3 is made up of 14 amino acids. Germline CDR1 reads SGHRS; CDR2 reads YFSETQ. With 5 bases removed from V and 3 bases from J, the gap between germline ends came to 11 bases.

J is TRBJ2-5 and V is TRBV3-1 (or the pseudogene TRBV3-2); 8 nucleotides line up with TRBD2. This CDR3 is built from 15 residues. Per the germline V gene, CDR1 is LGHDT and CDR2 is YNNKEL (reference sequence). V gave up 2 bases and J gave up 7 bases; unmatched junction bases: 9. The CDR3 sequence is CASSQTGGPERTQYF. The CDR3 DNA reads TGTGCCAGCAGCCAAACGGGGGGGCCGGAGAGGACCCAGTACTTC.

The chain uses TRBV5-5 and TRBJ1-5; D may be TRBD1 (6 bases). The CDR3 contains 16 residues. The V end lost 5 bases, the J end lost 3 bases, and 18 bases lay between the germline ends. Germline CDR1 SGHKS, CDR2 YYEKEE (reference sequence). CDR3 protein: CASSPSAGAANQPQHF. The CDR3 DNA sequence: TGTGCCAGCAGTCCAAGCGCGGGGGCGGCCAATCAGCCCCAGCATTTT.

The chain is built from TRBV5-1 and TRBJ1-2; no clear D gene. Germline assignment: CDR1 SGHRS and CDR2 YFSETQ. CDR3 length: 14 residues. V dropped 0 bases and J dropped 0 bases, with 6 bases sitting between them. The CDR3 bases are TGCGCCAGCAGCTTGGGGCAGCCTAACTATGGCTACACCTTC. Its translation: CASSLGQPNYGYTF.

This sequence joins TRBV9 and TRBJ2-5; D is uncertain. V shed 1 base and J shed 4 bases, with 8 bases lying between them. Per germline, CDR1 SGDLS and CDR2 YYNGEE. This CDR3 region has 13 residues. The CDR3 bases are TGTGCCAGCAGCGTAAGGGAAGGAGAGACCCAGTACTTC. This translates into CASSVREGETQYF.

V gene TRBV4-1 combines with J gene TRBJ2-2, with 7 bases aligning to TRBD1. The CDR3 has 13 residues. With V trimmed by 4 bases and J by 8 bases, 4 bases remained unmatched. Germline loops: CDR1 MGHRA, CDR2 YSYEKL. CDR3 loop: CASSLRQGGELFF. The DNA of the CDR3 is TGCGCCAGCAGCCTTCGACAGGGAGGGGAGCTGTTTTTT.

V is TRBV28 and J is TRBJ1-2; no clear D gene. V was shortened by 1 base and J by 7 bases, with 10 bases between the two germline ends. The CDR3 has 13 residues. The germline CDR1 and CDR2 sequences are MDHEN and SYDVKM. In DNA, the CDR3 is TGTGCCAGCAGTTTATATGGATCAAGTGGCTACACCTTC. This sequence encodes CASSLYGSSGYTF.

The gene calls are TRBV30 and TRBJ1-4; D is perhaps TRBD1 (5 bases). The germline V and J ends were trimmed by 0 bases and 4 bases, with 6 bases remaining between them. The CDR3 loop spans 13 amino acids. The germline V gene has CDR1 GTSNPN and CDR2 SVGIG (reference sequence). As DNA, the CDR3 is TGTGCCTGGAGTGTGGGGGGTAATGAAAAACTGTTTTTT. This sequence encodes CAWSVGGNEKLFF.

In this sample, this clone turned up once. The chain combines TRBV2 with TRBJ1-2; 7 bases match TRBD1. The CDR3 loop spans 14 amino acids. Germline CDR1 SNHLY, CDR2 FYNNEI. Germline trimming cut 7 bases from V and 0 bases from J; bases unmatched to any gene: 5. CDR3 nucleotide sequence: TGTGCCAGCACGCAACAGGGGACTAACTATGGCTACACCTTC. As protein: CASTQQGTNYGYTF.

The CDR3 sequence: CASSQFRGRTEAFF. CDR3 in DNA: TGTGCCAGCAGCCAATTCAGGGGTCGGACTGAAGCTTTCTTT. The rearrangement joins TRBV3-1 (or the pseudogene TRBV3-2) to TRBJ1-1, with D perhaps TRBD1 (6 bases). From germline, CDR1 is LGHDT and CDR2 YNNKEL (reference sequence). CDR3 length: 14 residues. V was shortened by 2 bases and J by 5 bases, with 12 bases between the two germline ends.

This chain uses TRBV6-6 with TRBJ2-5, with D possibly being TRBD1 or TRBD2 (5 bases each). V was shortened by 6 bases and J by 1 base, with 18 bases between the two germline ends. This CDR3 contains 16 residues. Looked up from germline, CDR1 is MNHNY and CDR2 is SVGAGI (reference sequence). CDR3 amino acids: CASRRDGTSLQETQYF. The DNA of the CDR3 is TGTGCCAGCAGGAGGGACGGAACCTCCCTCCAAGAGACCCAGTACTTC.

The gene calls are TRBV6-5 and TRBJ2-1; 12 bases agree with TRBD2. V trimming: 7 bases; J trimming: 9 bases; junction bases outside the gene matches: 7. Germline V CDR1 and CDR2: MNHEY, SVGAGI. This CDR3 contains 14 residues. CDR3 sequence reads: CASIDPSGGGEQFF. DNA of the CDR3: TGTGCCAGCATAGATCCTAGCGGGGGGGGTGAGCAGTTCTTC.

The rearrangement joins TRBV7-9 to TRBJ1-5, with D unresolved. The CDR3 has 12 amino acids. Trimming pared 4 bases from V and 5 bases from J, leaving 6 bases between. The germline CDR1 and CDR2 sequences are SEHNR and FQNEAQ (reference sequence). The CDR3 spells CASSSSDQPQHF. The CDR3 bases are TGTGCCAGCAGCTCCTCCGATCAGCCCCAGCATTTT.

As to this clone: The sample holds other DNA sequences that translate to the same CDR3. The CDR3 reads CASSLQTSYEQYF. CDR3 DNA sequence: TGTGCCAGCAGCTTACAAACCTCCTACGAGCAGTACTTC. The genes are TRBV11-2 and TRBJ2-7; D not certain. The CDR3 has 13 amino acids. Between the trimmed V and J ends, which lost 2 bases and 0 bases, there was a span of 5 bases. Germline CDR1 and CDR2: SGHAT and FQNNGV. Drawing the rest from reference TRBV11-2 and TRBJ2-7, the complete variable domain is EAGVAQSPRYKIIEKRQSVAFWCNPISGHATLYWYQQILGQGPKLLIQFQNNGVVDDSQLPKDRFSAERLKGVDSTLKIQPAKLEDSAVYLCASSLQTSYEQYFGPGTRLTVT.

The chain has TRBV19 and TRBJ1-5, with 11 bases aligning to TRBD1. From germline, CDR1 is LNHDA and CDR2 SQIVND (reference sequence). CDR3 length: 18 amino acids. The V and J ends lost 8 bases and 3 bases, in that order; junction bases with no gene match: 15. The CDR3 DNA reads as TGTGCCAGTCGGGACCGGGACAGGGGGGCGATGAACAATCAGCCCCAGCATTTT. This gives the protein CASRDRDRGAMNNQPQHF.

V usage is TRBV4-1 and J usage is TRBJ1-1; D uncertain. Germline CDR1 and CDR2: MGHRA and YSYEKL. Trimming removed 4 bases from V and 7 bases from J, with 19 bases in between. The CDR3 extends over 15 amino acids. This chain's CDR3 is CASSPWGRATDEAFF. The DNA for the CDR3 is TGCGCCAGCAGCCCCTGGGGTCGAGCGACGGATGAAGCTTTCTTT.

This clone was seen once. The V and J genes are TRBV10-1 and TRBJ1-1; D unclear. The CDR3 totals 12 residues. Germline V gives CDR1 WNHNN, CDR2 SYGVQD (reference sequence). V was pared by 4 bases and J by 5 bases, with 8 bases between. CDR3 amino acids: CASSATLTEAFF. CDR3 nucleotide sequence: TGCGCCAGCAGTGCCACATTAACTGAAGCTTTCTTT.

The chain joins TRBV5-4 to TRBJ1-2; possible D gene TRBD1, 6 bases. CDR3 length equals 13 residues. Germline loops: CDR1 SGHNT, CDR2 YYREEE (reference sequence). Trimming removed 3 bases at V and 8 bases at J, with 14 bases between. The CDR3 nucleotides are TGTGCCAGCAGCTCAGAGACAGGTGGAGGCTACACCTTC. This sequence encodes CASSSETGGGYTF.

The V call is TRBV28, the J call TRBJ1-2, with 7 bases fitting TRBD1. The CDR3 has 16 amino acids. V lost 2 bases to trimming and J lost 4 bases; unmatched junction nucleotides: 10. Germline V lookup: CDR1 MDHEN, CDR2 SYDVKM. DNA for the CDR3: TGTGCCAGCAGTTTAAGGGGGCGGGTTTTTAGCTATGGCTACACCTTC. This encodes CASSLRGRVFSYGYTF.

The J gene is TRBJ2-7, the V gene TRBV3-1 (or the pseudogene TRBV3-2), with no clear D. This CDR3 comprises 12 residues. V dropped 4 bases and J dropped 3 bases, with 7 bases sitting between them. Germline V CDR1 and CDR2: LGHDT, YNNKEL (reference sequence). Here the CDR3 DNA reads TGTGCCAGCAGCCTAACATACTACGAGCAGTACTTC. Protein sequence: CASSLTYYEQYF.

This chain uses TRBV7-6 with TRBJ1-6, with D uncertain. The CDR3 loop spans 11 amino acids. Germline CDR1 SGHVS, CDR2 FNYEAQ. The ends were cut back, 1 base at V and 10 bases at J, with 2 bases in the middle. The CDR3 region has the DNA TGTGCCAGCAGCTTAGAGTCACCCCTCCACTTT. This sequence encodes CASSLESPLHF.